The subject of this entry is one TCR beta chain. An end of the junction does not agree with germline; a read error may underlie this. The CDR3 covers 17 residues. The data were obtained in a study of T cells in Graves' hyperthyroidism and ophthalmopathy. Regions amplified from RNA transcripts were the TCR beta CDR3 regions. A set of HTBI primers served as the primers for a first-round RT-PCR of the TCR CDR3. TCRdb redid the calling of the multiplex PCR reads with MiXCR, one entry per CDR3 protein. This sample has 100,000 to 130,000 distinct CDR3 sequences, with roughly 15% found just once. The sequence was obtained from a woman aged 50 to 60 with Graves' hyperthyroidism. Source material: blood. The chain has TRBV12-3 or TRBV12-4 and TRBJ1-2; 11 bases match TRBD1. The CDR3: CACSLDYGTGGGYGYTF. The CDR3 nucleotides read TGTGCCTGCAGTTTAGATTATGGGACAGGGGGAGGGTATGGCTACACCTTC.